One and the same sample provided the 15 T cell receptor beta chains below, sequenced in a study of shared T cell receptors in the human thymus. The data were produced by immunoSEQ multiplex PCR, yet TCRdb's version contains in-frame clones alone and is incomplete. The top ten hold about 0.01% of the sample, which has about 660,000 clones, approximately 88% seen once. These data also featured in a second study, about human thymus T cells.

Sequenced material: thymocytes. Source of these receptors: a boy in the first two years of life with a congenital heart defect.

V gene TRBV5-6 combines with J gene TRBJ2-7; tentative D call: TRBD2 (6 bases). With 4 bases removed from V and 7 bases from J, the gap between germline ends came to 21 bases. CDR3 length: 15 amino acids. Germline V gene lookup returns CDR1 SGHDT and CDR2 YYEEEE. The CDR3 nucleotides read TGTGCCAGCAGCCCGGGGGACCCCTCCCCGGGGGAGCAGTACTTC. Encoded protein: CASSPGDPSPGEQYF. The whole variable domain, filled in from reference TRBV5-6 and TRBJ2-7, reads DAGVTQSPTHLIKTRGQQVTLRCSPKSGHDTVSWYQQALGQGPQFIFQYYEEEERQRGNFPDRFSGHQFPNYSSELNVNALLLGDSALYLCASSPGDPSPGEQYFGPGTRLTVT.

J is TRBJ2-4 and V is TRBV5-6; 7 bases agree with TRBD2. V lost 0 bases and J lost 0; bases outside the gene matches: 6. The V gene's germline CDR1 is SGHDT and CDR2 YYEEEE. This CDR3 has 17 amino acids. CDR3 coding DNA: TGTGCCAGCAGCTTGGTAGGGAGCGGGGTAGCCAAAAACATTCAGTACTTC. Amino acid sequence: CASSLVGSGVAKNIQYF.

V is TRBV5-1 and J is TRBJ1-1; 9 nucleotides agree with TRBD1. Trimming took 3 bases from V and 1 from J; bases not matched to a gene: 4. Germline V gene data show CDR1 as SGHRS and CDR2 as YFSETQ. This CDR3 has 15 amino acids. CDR3 loop: CASSSDRGGNTEAFF. The CDR3 nucleotides are TGCGCCAGCAGCTCAGACAGGGGGGGGAACACTGAAGCTTTCTTT.

V usage is TRBV5-8 and J usage is TRBJ2-7; D possibly corresponds to TRBD2 (7 bases). V was pared by 4 bases and J by 1 base, with 24 bases between. Germline assignment: CDR1 SGHTS and CDR2 YDEGEE. The CDR3 sequence is 18 residues long. CDR3 loop: CASSRRGALAKLSYEQYF. The CDR3, as DNA: TGTGCCAGCAGCCGACGGGGGGCACTAGCGAAGTTATCCTACGAGCAGTACTTC.

This clone was counted once. This rearrangement joins TRBV7-2 to TRBJ2-7, with 7 positions matching TRBD2. The CDR3 has 16 amino acids. Germline-derived CDR1 and CDR2 are SGHTA and FQGNSA. Germline trimming cut 2 bases from V and 6 bases from J; bases unmatched to any gene: 13. CDR3 sequence: CASSLIGEGPTSEQYF. Here the CDR3 DNA reads TGTGCCAGCAGCTTAATCGGGGAGGGACCGACGTCCGAGCAGTACTTC.

The gene calls are TRBV15 and TRBJ1-2; D gene unclear. The length of the CDR3 is 13 residues. Trimming shortened V by 5 bases and J by 8 bases, and 15 bases separated the two germline ends. Germline CDR1 is LNHNV and CDR2 is YYDKDF (reference sequence). CDR3 DNA: TGTGCCACCAGCGTCAGGCCCCAAGGCGGCTACACCTTC. Encoded protein: CATSVRPQGGYTF.

V and J are TRBV12-2 and TRBJ1-2; the D call in the table, TRBD1, was not verified against the DNA. TRBV12-2 is deemed a pseudogene. This CDR3 is 14 amino acids long. CDR3 in amino acids: CASRLPRANYGYTF. The CDR3 DNA reads as TGTGCAAGTCGCTTACCCAGGGCTAACTATGGCTACACCTTC.

The V gene is TRBV19, the J gene TRBJ2-7; the D gene is possibly TRBD2 (6 bases). Germline V gives CDR1 LNHDA, CDR2 SQIVND (reference sequence). This CDR3 has 16 residues. V lost 3 bases and J 0 bases, leaving 15 bases between the germline ends. The CDR3 coding sequence is TGTGCCAGTAGTATCTCCACGCTCGGGGGCTCCTACGAGCAGTACTTC. Its translation is CASSISTLGGSYEQYF.

V and J are TRBV14 and TRBJ2-7, with D possibly TRBD2 on 6 matching bases. The CDR3 sequence is 16 residues long. Between the trimmed V and J ends, which lost 1 base and 6 bases, there was a span of 19 bases. CDR1 and CDR2 (germline): SGHDN, FVKESK. CDR3 loop: CASSQGWTKRESEQYF. The DNA of the CDR3 is TGTGCCAGCAGCCAAGGGTGGACTAAACGGGAGAGCGAGCAGTACTTC.

V is TRBV28 and J is TRBJ1-5, with D hard to call. Trimming left V 4 bases short and J 3 bases short, with 13 bases between. CDR1 is MDHEN and CDR2 is SYDVKM in the germline V gene. The CDR3 is made up of 15 amino acids. The DNA of the CDR3 is TGTGCCAGCAGTTCTCGTCCCCTAGCCAATCAGCCCCAGCATTTT. It encodes CASSSRPLANQPQHF.

The V call is TRBV10-3, the J call TRBJ2-1; D not resolved. Looked up from germline, CDR1 is ENHRY and CDR2 is SYGVKD. The CDR3 covers 16 residues. Deletions cut 0 bases from V and 5 bases from J, with 14 bases between. The DNA for the CDR3 is TGTGCCATCAGTGAGTCGAACCGACTGGCGGACAATGAGCAGTTCTTC. Protein sequence: CAISESNRLADNEQFF.

V is TRBV11-3 and J is TRBJ2-3; TRBD2 matches at 16 bases. The germline CDR1 and CDR2 sequences are SGHNT and YENEEA. Germline trimming cut 3 bases from V and 5 bases from J; bases unmatched to any gene: 8. The CDR3 runs to 18 residues. The CDR3 DNA sequence: TGTGCCAGCAGCTTCCCGGGACTAGCGGGAGGGGGAAGAGATACGCAGTATTTT. Translated, it gives CASSFPGLAGGGRDTQYF. Filled out from reference TRBV11-3 and TRBJ2-3, the complete variable domain reads EAGVVQSPRYKIIEKKQPVAFWCNPISGHNTLYWYLQNLGQGPELLIRYENEEAVDDSQLPKDRFSAERLKGVDSTLKIQPAELGDSAVYLCASSFPGLAGGGRDTQYFGPGTRLTVL.

This chain joins TRBV4-1 and TRBJ2-4; D might be TRBD1 (5 bases). The CDR3 has 16 residues. V was shortened by 2 bases and J by 5 bases, with 16 bases between the two germline ends. CDR1 and CDR2 from the germline V gene are MGHRA and YSYEKL. The CDR3 coding sequence is TGCGCCAGCAGCCAAAATTTAACGACAGTGGAAAACATTCAGTACTTC. Translation gives CASSQNLTTVENIQYF.

The CDR3 region is CAISDPDTGAKDGYTF. DNA of the CDR3: TGTGCCATCAGTGACCCAGACACAGGGGCCAAGGATGGCTACACCTTC. The V call is TRBV10-3, the J call TRBJ1-2; the match to TRBD1 covers 7 bases. Germline CDR1 reads ENHRY; CDR2 reads SYGVKD. Trimming cost V 3 bases and J 6 bases; bases outside gene matches: 13. The CDR3 extends over 16 amino acids.

The chain couples TRBV5-1 to TRBJ2-5; 7 positions agree with TRBD1. Trimming at V came to 4 bases and at J to 7 bases, leaving 19 bases not matched to a gene. CDR1 is SGHRS and CDR2 is YFSETQ in the germline V gene. The CDR3 runs 17 residues. The CDR3 DNA follows: TGCGCCAGCAGCCTCCCCTTGACCAGACAGGGTAGGGCGACCCAGTACTTC. Protein product: CASSLPLTRQGRATQYF.